This TCR beta chain comes out of a study of T cells in Graves' hyperthyroidism and ophthalmopathy. About the research overall: Prior to any treatment, at the point of initial diagnosis, peripheral blood was collected.

V lost 1 base to trimming and J lost 4 bases; unmatched junction nucleotides: 8. This CDR3 contains 18 residues. Germline V gene data show CDR1 as DFQATT and CDR2 as SNEGSKA (reference sequence). This clonotype has ten or more counts. RNA transcripts served as the template for amplifying TCR beta CDR3 regions. The primer set for the first-round RT-PCR of the TCR CDR3 was HTBI. Using its own MiXCR run on the multiplex PCR reads, TCRdb lists one record per CDR3 protein. This sample has fewer than 650,000 distinct CDR3 sequences, with approximately 15% found just once. This sequence was found in a woman younger than 35 with Graves' ophthalmopathy. The rearrangement links TRBV20-1 to TRBJ2-6; 12 bases match TRBD1. The source material was blood. The CDR3 spells CSARGGTGGAEGANVLTF. Written as DNA, the CDR3 is TGCAGTGCTAGAGGTGGGACAGGGGGCGCGGAAGGGGCCAACGTCCTGACTTTC.